Below, 26 T cell receptor beta chains from the same sample are listed, as sequenced in a study of cytomegalovirus exposure and HLA in healthy donors (dated by TCRdb to 2017 to 2019). Library creation used the immunoSEQ multiplex PCR assay. For the multiplex PCR, a mixture combining 60 forward primers for TCR Vbeta segments and 13 reverse primers for TCR Jbeta segments was used. TCRdb provides this immuneACCESS table in a form limited to in-frame rearrangements. Some clones are lacking; in checked studies, under half of them reflect an unresolved V gene, and why the rest are absent is not known. The sample has about 90,000 clones on record. The ten most abundant clones make up around 3.4% of the sample. Material for sequencing was PBMCs. The receptors were gathered from a woman aged 25 to 39 in good health and CMV-seronegative.

The chain links TRBV7-2 to TRBJ2-5; D is unresolved. Germline loops: CDR1 SGHTA, CDR2 FQGNSA. The CDR3 covers 12 residues. V was clipped by 1 base and J by 4 bases, with 4 bases between them. The CDR3 DNA sequence: TGTGCCAGCAGCTTAGATCGAGAGACCCAGTACTTC. This encodes CASSLDRETQYF.

The chain joins TRBV11-2 to TRBJ2-1; possibly TRBD1 for D (6 bases). V shed 0 bases and J shed 7 bases, with 7 bases lying between them. The length of the CDR3 is 13 residues. Per germline, CDR1 SGHAT and CDR2 FQNNGV. CDR3 region: CASSLEQGNEQFF. CDR3 sequence (DNA): TGTGCCAGCAGCTTAGAGCAGGGGAATGAGCAGTTCTTC.

In regard to this clone: The junction does not match germline at one end; this may be a read error. This chain uses TRBV19 with TRBJ2-7; D is unresolved. Per the germline V gene, CDR1 is LNHDA and CDR2 is SQIVND (reference sequence). This CDR3 has 11 amino acids. The CDR3 sequence: CASSIGAEKYF. CDR3 nucleotides: TGTGCCAGTAGTATAGGCGCCGAGAAGTACTTC. The full variable domain, with the rest looked up from reference TRBV19 and TRBJ2-7, is DGGITQSPKYLFRKEGQNVTLSCEQNLNHDAMYWYRQDPGQGLRLIYYSQIVNDFQKGDIAEGYSVSREKKESFPLTVTSAQKNPTAFYLCASSIGAEKYFGPGTRLTVT.

The V and J genes are TRBV6-1 and TRBJ1-4; the match to TRBD1 covers 7 bases. The germline gives CDR1 MNHNS, CDR2 SASEGT. The CDR3 has 14 residues. In DNA, the CDR3 is TGTGCAGCTCGGGACAGATCAACTAATGAAAAACTGTTTTTT. Its protein is CAARDRSTNEKLFF.

This sequence joins TRBV10-3 and TRBJ2-5; tentatively, D is TRBD2 (6 bases). Germline V gene sequence: CDR1 ENHRY, CDR2 SYGVKD. The CDR3 extends over 13 amino acids. The V and J ends lost 6 bases and 2 bases respectively, with 10 bases between them. As DNA, the CDR3 is TGTGCCATCAGAGGAGGGGAGCAAGAGACCCAGTACTTC. Protein sequence: CAIRGGEQETQYF.

A word on this clone: One end of the junction fails to match germline, which may point to a read error. As DNA, the CDR3 is TGTTCCAGCAGCTTTGGGGGGGCAGGGTTAGGCAAAAACATTCAGTACTTC. It specifies CSSSFGGAGLGKNIQYF. The chain recombines TRBV7-2 with TRBJ2-4, with D possibly matching TRBD2 (7 bases). CDR3 length: 17 amino acids. Germline values: CDR1 SGHTA, CDR2 FQGNSA.

The V call is TRBV7-3, the J call TRBJ2-2; possible D gene TRBD2, 5 bases. The V end lost 5 bases, the J end lost 4 bases, and 11 bases lay between the germline ends. The CDR3 contains 14 residues. Germline V gives CDR1 SGHTA, CDR2 FQGTGA. In DNA form, the CDR3 reads TGTGCCAGCAGCCGTCCAGCGGCCACCGGGGAGCTGTTTTTT. It encodes CASSRPAATGELFF. Full variable domain (rest looked up from reference TRBV7-3 and TRBJ2-2): GAGVSQTPSNKVTEKGKYVELRCDPISGHTALYWYRQSLGQGPEFLIYFQGTGAADDSGLPNDRFFAVRPEGSVSTLKIQRTERGDSAVYLCASSRPAATGELFFGEGSRLTVL.

This chain joins TRBV29-1 and TRBJ1-4; a weak D match, TRBD1 (5 bases). CDR1 SQVTM and CDR2 ANQGSEA come from the germline V gene. The CDR3 has 13 amino acids. The V end lost 4 bases, the J end lost 8 bases, and 14 bases lay between the germline ends. For the CDR3, the DNA is TGCAGCGTTGGGGGCAGGGCGAGGGAAAAACTGTTTTTT. Its protein is CSVGGRAREKLFF.

The chain has TRBV6-4 and TRBJ2-3; the match to TRBD1 covers 7 bases. Germline-derived CDR1 and CDR2 are MRHNA and SNTAGT. The CDR3 totals 14 residues. V dropped 5 bases and J dropped 4; count of bases not matched to a gene: 6. The CDR3 coding sequence is TGTGCCAGCAGTACCGGGACAGAGTCAGATACGCAGTATTTT. It codes for CASSTGTESDTQYF.

The V and J genes are TRBV9 and TRBJ2-7; D unresolved. Germline V gives CDR1 SGDLS, CDR2 YYNGEE. This CDR3 has 13 amino acids. V was clipped by 0 bases and J by 1 base, with 5 bases between them. The CDR3 loop is CASSVGHSYEQYF. The CDR3 region has the DNA TGTGCCAGCAGCGTAGGACATTCCTACGAGCAGTACTTC.

This rearrangement joins TRBV15 to TRBJ1-6; perhaps TRBD1 as D (5 bases). CDR3 length: 15 amino acids. The V and J ends lost 5 bases and 10 bases respectively, with 18 bases between them. Looked up from germline, CDR1 is LNHNV and CDR2 is YYDKDF (reference sequence). The CDR3 loop reads CATSSLRGYGSPLHF. In DNA, the CDR3 is TGTGCCACCAGCTCCCTACGGGGGTACGGCTCACCCCTCCACTTT.

The rearrangement links TRBV9 to TRBJ2-5, with TRBD1 matching over 12 bases. This CDR3 spans 16 amino acids. The germline V gene has CDR1 SGDLS and CDR2 YYNGEE. Trimming took 4 bases from V and 5 from J; bases not matched to a gene: 9. Here the CDR3 reads CASSLRDRGPKETQYF. The CDR3 coding sequence is TGTGCCAGCAGCCTCCGGGACAGGGGGCCAAAGGAGACCCAGTACTTC.

The CDR3 is CASSSNRDQPQHF. In nucleotides, the CDR3 is TGTGCCAGCAGCAGCAACAGGGATCAGCCCCAGCATTTT. This chain links TRBV7-6 with TRBJ1-5, with D tentatively TRBD1 (6 bases). V shed 5 bases and J shed 5 bases, with 10 bases lying between them. There are 13 residues in the CDR3. The germline V gene encodes CDR1 SGHVS and CDR2 FNYEAQ.

The chain employs TRBV5-6 and TRBJ2-7, with 7 bases identical to TRBD1. The CDR3 loop spans 16 amino acids. CDR1 and CDR2 (germline): SGHDT, YYEEEE. Germline trimming cut 4 bases from V and 3 bases from J; bases unmatched to any gene: 13. The CDR3 here is CASSELLTGKNYEQYF. CDR3 nucleotide sequence: TGTGCCAGCAGCGAGCTCCTGACAGGGAAAAACTACGAGCAGTACTTC.

The rearrangement joins TRBV2 to TRBJ1-4, with D perhaps TRBD1 (6 bases). CDR1 and CDR2 (germline): SNHLY, FYNNEI. CDR3 size: 16 residues. V lost 6 bases to trimming and J lost 0 bases, with 14 bases between them. CDR3 in amino acids: CASSGRGIATNEKLFF. The DNA of the CDR3 is TGTGCCAGCAGCGGCAGGGGAATTGCAACTAATGAAAAACTGTTTTTT.

The chain links TRBV4-2 to TRBJ2-7, with 11 bases aligning to TRBD2. V lost 2 bases and J lost 2; bases outside the gene matches: 2. Germline V CDR1 and CDR2: LGHNA, YNFKEQ. This CDR3 spans 15 amino acids. The CDR3 here is CASSQLGLAAYEQYF. The CDR3 coding sequence is TGTGCCAGCAGCCAACTGGGACTAGCGGCCTACGAGCAGTACTTC.

V and J are TRBV7-9 and TRBJ2-7; the D gene is possibly TRBD2 (7 bases). Deletions cut 5 bases from V and 2 bases from J, with 16 bases between. The CDR3 is 15 amino acids. The germline gives CDR1 SEHNR, CDR2 FQNEAQ (reference sequence). The CDR3 sequence: CASSLRGAGPYEQYF. The CDR3, as DNA: TGTGCCAGCAGCCTCCGGGGGGCCGGGCCCTACGAGCAGTACTTC. Complete variable domain (other parts from reference TRBV7-9 and TRBJ2-7): DTGVSQNPRHKITKRGQNVTFRCDPISEHNRLYWYRQTLGQGPEFLTYFQNEAQLEKSRLLSDRFSAERPKGSFSTLEIQRTEQGDSAMYLCASSLRGAGPYEQYFGPGTRLTVT.

The V and J genes are TRBV18 and TRBJ2-7; 8 bases line up with TRBD2. The V and J ends lost 3 bases and 2 bases, in that order; junction bases with no gene match: 6. The germline gives CDR1 KGHSH, CDR2 LQKENI. The CDR3 contains 15 residues. CDR3 coding DNA: TGTGCCAGCTCACCCGGGAGTAGCGGGACCTACGAGCAGTACTTC. This encodes CASSPGSSGTYEQYF. Combining the CDR3 with reference TRBV18 and TRBJ2-7 gives the whole variable domain NAGVMQNPRHLVRRRGQEARLRCSPMKGHSHVYWYRQLPEEGLKFMVYLQKENIIDESGMPKERFSAEFPKEGPSILRIQQVVRGDSAAYFCASSPGSSGTYEQYFGPGTRLTVT.

V usage is TRBV6-5 and J usage is TRBJ1-1; D gene ambiguous. V was pared by 8 bases and J by 1 base, with 11 bases between. The CDR3 spans 13 residues. The V gene's germline CDR1 is MNHEY and CDR2 SVGAGI. As DNA, the CDR3 is TGTGCCAGCCGCCCCGGGGAGAACACTGAAGCTTTCTTT. It yields the protein CASRPGENTEAFF.

V usage is TRBV29-1 and J usage is TRBJ2-5, with a possible D match to TRBD1 (6 bases). The CDR3 covers 13 residues. Trimming stripped 3 bases from V and 1 base from J, with 9 bases between. Germline CDR1 reads SQVTM; CDR2 reads ANQGSEA. The CDR3 sequence is CSVDRGSQETQYF. The DNA of the CDR3 is TGCAGCGTTGACAGGGGCTCCCAAGAGACCCAGTACTTC.

The chain has TRBV5-4 and TRBJ2-4; a weak D match, TRBD2 (6 bases). The CDR3 is 17 amino acids. Germline V gene lookup returns CDR1 SGHNT and CDR2 YYREEE (reference sequence). Trimming stripped 4 bases from V and 0 bases from J, with 17 bases between. Here the CDR3 DNA reads TGTGCCAGCAGCGTTGGGGGGAGCTCCCGAGCCAAAAACATTCAGTACTTC. Its protein is CASSVGGSSRAKNIQYF.

The rearrangement uses TRBV7-9 and TRBJ2-7; D call uncertain. The CDR3 length is 13 residues. CDR1 is SEHNR, CDR2 FQNEAQ, per germline (reference sequence). The ends were cut back, 1 base at V and 7 bases at J, with 11 bases in the middle. CDR3 DNA sequence: TGTGCCAGCAGCTTAGATCGGGTCCGGGAGCAGTACTTC. It is translated as CASSLDRVREQYF.

The genes are TRBV7-2 and TRBJ2-5; 7 bases align to TRBD2. Germline V gives CDR1 SGHTA, CDR2 FQGNSA. Trimming removed 2 bases from V and 2 bases from J; junction bases left unmatched: 2. The CDR3 is 14 amino acids. Written as DNA, the CDR3 is TGTGCCAGCAGCTTATTGGGGGGGCAAGAGACCCAGTACTTC. Translation: CASSLLGGQETQYF.

The V gene is TRBV6-1, the J gene TRBJ1-6, with a weak D call TRBD1 (6 bases). The V and J ends lost 9 bases and 5 bases respectively, with 11 bases between them. Looked up from germline, CDR1 is MNHNS and CDR2 is SASEGT. The CDR3 has 13 residues. CDR3 loop: CASRTVDNSPLHF. CDR3 bases: TGTGCCAGTCGGACAGTTGATAATTCACCCCTCCACTTT.

The V gene is TRBV14, the J gene TRBJ1-1, with D perhaps TRBD1 (5 bases). There are 14 residues in the CDR3. The germline V gene has CDR1 SGHDN and CDR2 FVKESK. Deletions cut 7 bases from V and 7 bases from J, with 19 bases between. CDR3 coding DNA: TGTGCCAGCAACCGAGTCGCCGGGGGAGGTGAAGCTTTCTTT. It codes for CASNRVAGGGEAFF.

This chain links TRBV19 with TRBJ2-7; the D gene is possibly TRBD2 (6 bases). Germline V CDR1 and CDR2: LNHDA, SQIVND (reference sequence). V was clipped by 7 bases and J by 2 bases, with 15 bases between them. The CDR3 length is 14 residues. The CDR3 bases are TGTGCCAGTACCTCGGGAGTAGGGCCCTACGAGCAGTACTTC. This sequence encodes CASTSGVGPYEQYF.